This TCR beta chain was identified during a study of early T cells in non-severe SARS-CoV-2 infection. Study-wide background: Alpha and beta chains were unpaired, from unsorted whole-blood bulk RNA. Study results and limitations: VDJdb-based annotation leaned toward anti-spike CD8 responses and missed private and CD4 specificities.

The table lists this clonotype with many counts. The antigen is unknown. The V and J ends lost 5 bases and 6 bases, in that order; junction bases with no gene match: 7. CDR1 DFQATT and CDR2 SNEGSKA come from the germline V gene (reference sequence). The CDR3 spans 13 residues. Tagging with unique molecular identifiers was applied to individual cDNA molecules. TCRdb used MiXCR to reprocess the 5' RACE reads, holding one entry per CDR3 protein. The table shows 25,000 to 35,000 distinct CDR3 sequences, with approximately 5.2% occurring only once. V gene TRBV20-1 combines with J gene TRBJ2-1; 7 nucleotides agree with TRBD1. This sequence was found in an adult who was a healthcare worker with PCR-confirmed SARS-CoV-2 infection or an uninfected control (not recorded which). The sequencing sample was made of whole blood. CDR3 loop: CSAPGQTFNEQFF. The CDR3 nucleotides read TGCAGTGCTCCGGGACAGACTTTCAATGAGCAGTTCTTC.